Listed here are 13 T cell receptor beta chains from one sample, sequenced in a study of blood T cells in healthy people across ages. A sample-barcoded 5' primer and a J-beta primer mix were used in a second PCR of roughly 7 to 11 cycles. TCRdb redid the calling of the 5' RACE reads with MiXCR, one entry per CDR3 protein. The sample shows fewer than 900,000 distinct CDR3 sequences, about 52% of them seen only once. The specimen was blood. The receptors come from a woman aged 55-70 years in good health.

This clonotype was counted between two and nine times. The chain recombines TRBV28 with TRBJ1-2, with D hard to call. The V gene lost 5 bases and the J gene lost 4 bases, with 11 bases spanning the gap. The germline gives CDR1 MDHEN, CDR2 SYDVKM. The CDR3 loop spans 13 amino acids. The CDR3 is CASSPAKAYGYTF. The DNA of the CDR3 is TGTGCCAGCAGTCCTGCGAAAGCCTATGGCTACACCTTC.

The rearrangement uses TRBV7-6 and TRBJ2-1, with 14 bases fitting TRBD2. Germline V gives CDR1 SGHVS, CDR2 FNYEAQ. J was trimmed by 9 bases and V by 2 bases; bases with no gene match: 9. The CDR3 has 17 amino acids. CDR3 nucleotides: TGTGCCAGCAGCTTACGCAGTGGGACTAGCGGGAGTGGTGAGCAGTTCTTC. It codes for CASSLRSGTSGSGEQFF.

This clonotype was seen a handful of times. The gene calls are TRBV12-3 or TRBV12-4 and TRBJ2-3; D gene uncertain. Deletions cut 7 bases from V and 1 base from J, with 6 bases between. This CDR3 has 12 amino acids. CDR3 DNA: TGTGCCAGCACGAAGGGCACAGATACGCAGTATTTT. As protein: CASTKGTDTQYF.

The V and J genes are TRBV3-1 and TRBJ2-1; the D gene is possibly TRBD2 (5 bases). Germline V gives CDR1 LGHDT, CDR2 YNNKEL (reference sequence). With 0 bases removed from V and 12 bases from J, the gap between germline ends came to 9 bases. The CDR3 length is 12 residues. This chain's CDR3 is CASSQETRRQFF. In nucleotides, the CDR3 is TGTGCCAGCAGCCAAGAAACTAGACGGCAGTTCTTC.

The V call is TRBV3-1, the J call TRBJ1-2, with TRBD1 as a possible D gene (6 bases). Trimming stripped 0 bases from V and 7 bases from J, with 9 bases between. Germline V gene lookup returns CDR1 LGHDT and CDR2 YNNKEL (reference sequence). The CDR3 loop spans 13 amino acids. The CDR3 DNA reads as TGTGCCAGCAGCCAAGAAGGGGGAGGTGGCTACACCTTC. Amino acid sequence: CASSQEGGGGYTF.

The J gene is TRBJ1-6, the V gene TRBV7-2; no clear D gene. The CDR3 spans 16 residues. Per germline, CDR1 SGHTA and CDR2 FQGNSA. Trimming left V 2 bases short and J 6 bases short, with 14 bases between. CDR3: CASSLFSGSGNSPLHF. Written as DNA, the CDR3 is TGTGCCAGCAGCTTATTCTCGGGGTCGGGTAATTCACCCCTCCACTTT. The complete variable domain, with remaining parts taken from reference TRBV7-2 and TRBJ1-6, reads GAGVSQSPSNKVTEKGKDVELRCDPISGHTALYWYRQSLGQGLEFLIYFQGNSAPDKSGLPSDRFSAERTGGSVSTLTIQRTQQEDSAVYLCASSLFSGSGNSPLHFGNGTRLTVT.

The chain carries TRBV9 and TRBJ2-1; 14 nucleotides align to TRBD2. Losses at the gene ends were 4 bases for V and 4 bases for J; bases not matched to a gene: 10. Germline V gene sequence: CDR1 SGDLS, CDR2 YYNGEE. The CDR3 runs 18 residues. The CDR3 coding sequence is TGTGCCAGCAGCCCGGGACTAGCGGGAGTAGCGATGTACAATGAGCAGTTCTTC. Its translation: CASSPGLAGVAMYNEQFF.

The chain couples TRBV6-6 to TRBJ1-2; 8 bases match TRBD1. The germline gives CDR1 MNHNY, CDR2 SVGAGI (reference sequence). The CDR3 covers 15 residues. J was trimmed by 2 bases and V by 4 bases; bases with no gene match: 6. The CDR3 region has the DNA TGTGCCAGCAGTTCCCTTGACAGGGGCAACTATGGCTACACCTTC. Protein product: CASSSLDRGNYGYTF.

V is TRBV29-1 and J is TRBJ1-1, with D perhaps TRBD1 (5 bases). The CDR3 runs to 13 residues. The V end lost 7 bases, the J end lost 1 base, and 13 bases lay between the germline ends. Germline values: CDR1 SQVTM, CDR2 ANQGSEA. CDR3 sequence (DNA): TGCAGCGGACGGGACGGACCGAACACTGAAGCTTTCTTT. This gives the protein CSGRDGPNTEAFF.

The sample holds a few counts of this clonotype. The chain uses TRBV7-2 and TRBJ1-1; D perhaps matches TRBD1 (6 bases). The CDR3 extends over 14 amino acids. Germline V lookup: CDR1 SGHTA, CDR2 FQGNSA. With 5 bases removed from V and 10 bases from J, the gap between germline ends came to 20 bases. Written as DNA, the CDR3 is TGTGCCAGCAGCCCACAACGGGGGGGGCTTGGAGCTTTCTTT. Its protein product is CASSPQRGGLGAFF.

This chain uses TRBV27 with TRBJ2-6; 9 bases are shared with TRBD1. The CDR3 has 18 residues. Germline lookup yields CDR1 MNHEY and CDR2 SMNVEV (reference sequence). V shed 1 base, J shed 0 bases, and the junction held 4 bases outside the gene matches. The CDR3 DNA reads TGTGCCAGCAGTTTATTGGGACAGGGAAACTCTGGGGCCAACGTCCTGACTTTC. Translating gives CASSLLGQGNSGANVLTF.

The chain couples TRBV9 to TRBJ2-3, with D hard to call. Trimming stripped 2 bases from V and 1 base from J, with 8 bases between. Germline V lookup: CDR1 SGDLS, CDR2 YYNGEE. This CDR3 contains 14 residues. The CDR3 DNA follows: TGTGCCAGCAGCGTGGATTCCCGCACAGATACGCAGTATTTT. Translation gives CASSVDSRTDTQYF.

This clonotype was seen only a few times. In nucleotides, the CDR3 is TGCAGTGCTAACCCCCAGGGGGCGGGAGTTGGTGAGCAGTACTTC. Translation gives CSANPQGAGVGEQYF. The chain combines TRBV20-1 with TRBJ2-7, with D possibly being TRBD1 (8 bases). Germline CDR1 DFQATT, CDR2 SNEGSKA (reference sequence). Trimming left V 4 bases short and J 7 bases short, with 23 bases between. The CDR3 is 15 amino acids.